The TCR beta chain under discussion was sequenced for a study of cytomegalovirus exposure and HLA in healthy donors. Points from the study as a whole: The study recorded 164 TCR beta chains that were cytomegalovirus-associated.

As concerns this clone: The antigen is not known.

V lost 4 bases and J lost 8, with 11 bases in between. The CDR3 is 12 amino acids. The germline CDR1 and CDR2 sequences are LGHNA and YNFKEQ. With 60 Vbeta and 13 Jbeta primers, the PCR was carried out. TCRdb's table, derived via immunoSEQ multiplex PCR, lists solely in-frame clones and lacks some. The profile shows fewer than 250,000 clones, about 69% of them singletons. Sequencing was done on a sample of PBMCs. This sequence was found in a man aged 25-45 years in good health and CMV-seropositive. The rearrangement joins TRBV4-2 to TRBJ1-2; unclear D gene. CDR3 coding DNA: TGTGCCAGCAGCCCCGGAGGGCCGGGCTACACCTTC. It translates to CASSPGGPGYTF.